This TCR beta chain was sequenced in a study of shared clonotypes between healthy human individuals. Study-level results: The study sampled only blood, and tissue repertoires likely differ.

The assay used deep level. Method: immunoSEQ multiplex PCR; TCRdb's copy keeps in-frame clones and lacks some. This table holds millions of clones, 85% to 95% found once. Germline-derived CDR1 and CDR2 are ENHRY and SYGVKD. The CDR3 consists of 16 residues. Trimming stripped 4 bases from V and 0 bases from J, with 15 bases between. In its sample, this clone was seen once. Its specificity is unknown. The chain joins TRBV10-3 to TRBJ1-1; no clear D gene. Sequenced: naive CD4+ T cells sorted from blood. Subset described: CD45RA+ positively selected. The source of this sequence is a man aged 18-30 years in good health. CDR3 region: CAISGTDGSMNTEAFF. CDR3 coding DNA: TGTGCCATCAGTGGGACGGACGGAAGCATGAACACTGAAGCTTTCTTT.